The sequence of this T cell receptor (beta chain) was determined in a study of CD8+ T cells in alopecia areata. The junction had 5 bases not matched to a gene; V was cut back by 2 bases and J by 4 bases. The germline gives CDR1 SGHTA, CDR2 FQGNSA. This CDR3 has 14 amino acids. The sequencing template was cDNA reverse transcribed from extracted RNA. TCRdb's copy holds only in-frame clones and misses some; the assay was immunoSEQ multiplex PCR. This sample has more than 75,000 clones; 41% occur once, and the top ten carry 1% to 1.5%. The J gene is TRBJ2-7, the V gene TRBV7-2; 7 bases are shared with TRBD1. The sequence came from a human donor with alopecia areata. The specimen was CD4+ T cells sorted from blood. CDR3 sequence (DNA): TGTGCCAGCAGCTTATGGGACAGAAGATACGAGCAGTACTTC. It codes for CASSLWDRRYEQYF. The whole variable domain, filled in from reference TRBV7-2 and TRBJ2-7, reads GAGVSQSPSNKVTEKGKDVELRCDPISGHTALYWYRQSLGQGLEFLIYFQGNSAPDKSGLPSDRFSAERTGGSVSTLTIQRTQQEDSAVYLCASSLWDRRYEQYFGPGTRLTVT.